This entry describes one T cell receptor (beta chain). Per the germline V gene, CDR1 is SGHTA and CDR2 is FQGTGA. The CDR3 has 13 residues. V dropped 2 bases and J dropped 6; count of bases not matched to a gene: 2. Authors' processing steps: The authors estimated nucleated cell counts from reference gene primer amplification. Profiled with immunoSEQ multiplex PCR; TCRdb holds only in-frame clones, not every one. The DNA was the basis for D and trimming; V, J and clone size are from that table. Altogether some 400,000 clones are present, around 90% being singletons, with the ten largest covering about 3%. The sample comes from a study of blood T cell repertoires in COVID-19. Study at large: There were acute and convalescent COVID-19 samples, and they came from the United States, Italy and Spain. In each case, the material was cDNA or gDNA derived from T cells, B-cell-depleted T cells, or PBMCs.

Sequenced sample: peripheral blood. The receptor was derived from a human donor in a cohort sampled during active COVID-19. The chain employs TRBV7-3 and TRBJ1-2; 8 bases align to TRBD1. CDR3 nucleotide sequence: TGTGCCAGCAGCTTACCGACAGGGGATGGCTACACCTTC. Its protein product is CASSLPTGDGYTF.